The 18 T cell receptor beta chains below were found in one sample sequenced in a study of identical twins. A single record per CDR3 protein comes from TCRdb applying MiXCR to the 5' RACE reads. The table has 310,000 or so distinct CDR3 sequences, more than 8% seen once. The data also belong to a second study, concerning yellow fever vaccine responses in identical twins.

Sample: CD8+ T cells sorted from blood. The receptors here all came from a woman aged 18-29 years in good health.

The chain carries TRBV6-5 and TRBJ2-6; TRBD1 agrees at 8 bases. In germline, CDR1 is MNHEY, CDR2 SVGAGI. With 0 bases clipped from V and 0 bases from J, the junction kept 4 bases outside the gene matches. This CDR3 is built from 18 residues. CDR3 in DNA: TGTGCCAGCAGTTACTCTGGGACAGGTCTCTCTGGGGCCAACGTCCTGACTTTC. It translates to CASSYSGTGLSGANVLTF.

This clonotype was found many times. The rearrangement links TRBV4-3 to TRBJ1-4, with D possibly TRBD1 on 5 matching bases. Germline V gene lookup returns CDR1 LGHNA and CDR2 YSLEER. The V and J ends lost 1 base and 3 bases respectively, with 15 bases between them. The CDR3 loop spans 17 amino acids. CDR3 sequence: CASSQARLGPSNEKLFF. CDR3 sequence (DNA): TGCGCCAGCAGCCAAGCGCGCCTGGGACCCTCTAATGAAAAACTGTTTTTT.

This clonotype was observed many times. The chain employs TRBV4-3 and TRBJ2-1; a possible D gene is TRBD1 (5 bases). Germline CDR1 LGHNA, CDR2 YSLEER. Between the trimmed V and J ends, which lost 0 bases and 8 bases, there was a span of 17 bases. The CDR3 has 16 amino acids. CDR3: CASSQDRISLGDEQFF. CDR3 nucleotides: TGCGCCAGCAGCCAAGATCGTATAAGTTTAGGGGATGAGCAGTTCTTC.

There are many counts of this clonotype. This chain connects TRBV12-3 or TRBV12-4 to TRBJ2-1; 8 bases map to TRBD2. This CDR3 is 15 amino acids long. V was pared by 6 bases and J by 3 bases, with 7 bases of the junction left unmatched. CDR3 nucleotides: TGTGCCAGCAGCCCCACTAGCGGAGTCTACAATGAGCAGTTCTTC. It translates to CASSPTSGVYNEQFF.

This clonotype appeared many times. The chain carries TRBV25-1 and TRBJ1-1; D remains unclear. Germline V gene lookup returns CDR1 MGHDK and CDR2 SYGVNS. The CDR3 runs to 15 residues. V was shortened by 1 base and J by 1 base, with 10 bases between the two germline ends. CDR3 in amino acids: CASSESLAANTEAFF. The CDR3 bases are TGTGCCAGCAGTGAATCGTTGGCGGCGAACACTGAAGCTTTCTTT.

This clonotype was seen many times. CDR3 residues: CASSGLGLAGASYNEQFF. The CDR3 nucleotides read TGTGCCAGCAGCGGCTTAGGACTAGCGGGCGCCTCCTACAATGAGCAGTTCTTC. The chain employs TRBV11-1 and TRBJ2-1; 11 nucleotides match TRBD2. The CDR3 length is 18 residues. The V gene end was trimmed by 5 bases and the J gene end by 0 bases; junction bases not matched to a gene: 9. Per the germline V gene, CDR1 is SGHAT and CDR2 is FQDESV (reference sequence).

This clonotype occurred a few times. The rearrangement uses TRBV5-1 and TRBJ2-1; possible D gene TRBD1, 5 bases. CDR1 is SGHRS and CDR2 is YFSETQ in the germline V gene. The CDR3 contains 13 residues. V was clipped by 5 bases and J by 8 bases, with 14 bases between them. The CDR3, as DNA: TGCGCCAGCAGTTTAAGGACACACTATGAGCAGTTCTTC. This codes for CASSLRTHYEQFF.

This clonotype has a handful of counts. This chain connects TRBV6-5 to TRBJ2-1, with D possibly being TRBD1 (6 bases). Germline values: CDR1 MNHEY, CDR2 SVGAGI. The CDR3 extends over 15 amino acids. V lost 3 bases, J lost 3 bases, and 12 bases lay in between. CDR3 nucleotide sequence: TGTGCCAGCAGTTATAGTCTACAGGGCTACAATGAGCAGTTCTTC. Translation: CASSYSLQGYNEQFF.

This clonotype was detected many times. This CDR3 reads CASSLGGGDPYNEQFF. In DNA, the CDR3 is TGTGCCAGCAGTTTAGGGGGGGGGGATCCCTACAATGAGCAGTTCTTC. This chain links TRBV12-3 or TRBV12-4 with TRBJ2-1; 7 bases fit TRBD2. The CDR3 length is 16 residues. The V and J ends lost 1 base and 2 bases, in that order; junction bases with no gene match: 5.

As DNA, the CDR3 is TGTGCCAGCAGCATGGGACAGGGGCTATACGAGCAGTACTTC. Amino acids: CASSMGQGLYEQYF. This sequence joins TRBV5-6 and TRBJ2-7; 10 nucleotides match TRBD1. The J segment lost 4 bases and the V segment lost 4 bases, leaving 5 bases of the junction unmatched. Germline CDR1 and CDR2: SGHDT and YYEEEE. CDR3 length equals 14 residues.

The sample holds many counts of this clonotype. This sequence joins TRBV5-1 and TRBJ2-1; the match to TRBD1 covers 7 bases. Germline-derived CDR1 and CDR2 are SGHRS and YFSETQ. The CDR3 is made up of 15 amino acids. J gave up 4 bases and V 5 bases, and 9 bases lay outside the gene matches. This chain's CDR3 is CASRSRDSGYNEQFF. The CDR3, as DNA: TGCGCCAGCAGGTCCCGGGACAGTGGATACAATGAGCAGTTCTTC. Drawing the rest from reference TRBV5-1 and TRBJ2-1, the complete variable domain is KAGVTQTPRYLIKTRGQQVTLSCSPISGHRSVSWYQQTPGQGLQFLFEYFSETQRNKGNFPGRFSGRQFSNSRSEMNVSTLELGDSALYLCASRSRDSGYNEQFFGPGTRLTVL.

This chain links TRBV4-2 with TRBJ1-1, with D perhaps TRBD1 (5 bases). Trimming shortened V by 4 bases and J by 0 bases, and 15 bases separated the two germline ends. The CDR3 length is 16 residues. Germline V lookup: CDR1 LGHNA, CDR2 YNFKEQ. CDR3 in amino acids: CASSPTGPTMNTEAFF. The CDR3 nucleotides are TGTGCCAGCAGCCCGACGGGACCGACAATGAACACTGAAGCTTTCTTT.

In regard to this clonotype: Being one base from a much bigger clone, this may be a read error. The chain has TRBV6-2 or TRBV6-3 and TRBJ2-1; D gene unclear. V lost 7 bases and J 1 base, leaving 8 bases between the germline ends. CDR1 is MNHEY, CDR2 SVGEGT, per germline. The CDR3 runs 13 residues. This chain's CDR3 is CASTIQSYNEQFF. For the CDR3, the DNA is TGTGCCAGCACTATCCAGTCCTACAATGAGCAGTTCTTC.

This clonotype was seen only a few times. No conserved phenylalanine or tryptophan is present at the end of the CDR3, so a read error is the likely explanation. The CDR3 loop reads CASSPETGNTEAFL. The CDR3 nucleotides read TGTGCCAGCAGCCCGGAGACAGGGAACACTGAAGCTTTCCTT. The chain recombines TRBV9 with TRBJ1-1; possibly TRBD1 for D (6 bases). V was shortened by 4 bases and J by 1 base, with 11 bases between the two germline ends. CDR1 is SGDLS, CDR2 YYNGEE, per germline. This CDR3 comprises 14 residues.

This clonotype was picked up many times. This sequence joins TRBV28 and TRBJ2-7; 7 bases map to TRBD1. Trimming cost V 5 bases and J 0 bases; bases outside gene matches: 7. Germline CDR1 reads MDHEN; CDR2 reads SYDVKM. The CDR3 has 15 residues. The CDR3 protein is CASSRRDRFSYEQYF. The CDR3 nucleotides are TGTGCCAGCAGTCGCAGGGACAGATTCTCCTACGAGCAGTACTTC.

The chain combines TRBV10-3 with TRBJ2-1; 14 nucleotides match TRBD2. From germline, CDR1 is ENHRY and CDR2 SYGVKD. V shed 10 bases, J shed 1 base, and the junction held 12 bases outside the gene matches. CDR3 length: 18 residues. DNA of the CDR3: TGTGCCACGGAAGGAGAGGGACTAGCGGGGGAATCCTACAATGAGCAGTTCTTC. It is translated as CATEGEGLAGESYNEQFF.

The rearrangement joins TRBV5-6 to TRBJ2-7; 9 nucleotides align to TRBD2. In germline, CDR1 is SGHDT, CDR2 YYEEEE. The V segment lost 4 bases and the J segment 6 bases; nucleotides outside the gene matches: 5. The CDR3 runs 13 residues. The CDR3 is CASSPGTSTEQYF. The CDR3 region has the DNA TGTGCCAGCAGCCCGGGGACTAGCACCGAGCAGTACTTC.

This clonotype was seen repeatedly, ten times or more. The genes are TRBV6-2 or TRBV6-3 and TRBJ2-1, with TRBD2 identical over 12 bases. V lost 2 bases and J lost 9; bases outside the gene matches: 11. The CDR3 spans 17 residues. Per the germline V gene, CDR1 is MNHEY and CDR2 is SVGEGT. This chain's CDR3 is CASSYPPLAGGPPEQFF. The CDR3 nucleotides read TGTGCCAGCAGTTACCCCCCCCTAGCGGGAGGGCCTCCTGAGCAGTTCTTC.